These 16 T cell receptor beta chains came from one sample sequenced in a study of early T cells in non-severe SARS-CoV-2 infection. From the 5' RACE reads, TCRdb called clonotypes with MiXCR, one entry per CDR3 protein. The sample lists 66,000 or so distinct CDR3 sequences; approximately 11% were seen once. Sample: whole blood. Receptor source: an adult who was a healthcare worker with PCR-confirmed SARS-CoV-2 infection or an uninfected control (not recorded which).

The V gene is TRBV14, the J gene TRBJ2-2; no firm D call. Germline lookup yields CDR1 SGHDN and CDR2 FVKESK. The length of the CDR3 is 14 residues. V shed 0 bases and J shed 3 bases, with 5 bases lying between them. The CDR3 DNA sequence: TGTGCCAGCAGCCAAGAGGAATACACCGGGGAGCTGTTTTTT. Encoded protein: CASSQEEYTGELFF. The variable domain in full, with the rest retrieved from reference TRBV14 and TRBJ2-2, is EAGVTQFPSHSVIEKGQTVTLRCDPISGHDNLYWYRRVMGKEIKFLLHFVKESKQDESGMPNNRFLAERTGGTYSTLKVQPAELEDSGVYFCASSQEEYTGELFFGEGSRLTVL.

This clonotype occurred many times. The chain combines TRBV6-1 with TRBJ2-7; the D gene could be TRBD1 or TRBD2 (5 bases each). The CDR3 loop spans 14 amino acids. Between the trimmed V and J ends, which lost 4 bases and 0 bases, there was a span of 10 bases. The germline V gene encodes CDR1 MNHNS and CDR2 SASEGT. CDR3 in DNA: TGTGCCAGCAGTGCGGGACCAAGCTCCTACGAGCAGTACTTC. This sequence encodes CASSAGPSSYEQYF.

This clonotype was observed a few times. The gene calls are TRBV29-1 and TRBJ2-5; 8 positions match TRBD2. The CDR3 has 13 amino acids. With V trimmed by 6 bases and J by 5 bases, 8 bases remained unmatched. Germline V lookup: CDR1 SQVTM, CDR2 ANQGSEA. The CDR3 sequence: CSVLLAAGETQYF. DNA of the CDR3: TGCAGCGTCCTACTAGCGGCCGGGGAGACCCAGTACTTC.

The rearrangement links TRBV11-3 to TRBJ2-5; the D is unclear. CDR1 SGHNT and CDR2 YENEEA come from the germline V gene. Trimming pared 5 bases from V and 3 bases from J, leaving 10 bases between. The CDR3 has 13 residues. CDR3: CASSTEYEETQYF. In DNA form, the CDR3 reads TGTGCCAGCAGCACAGAGTACGAAGAGACCCAGTACTTC.

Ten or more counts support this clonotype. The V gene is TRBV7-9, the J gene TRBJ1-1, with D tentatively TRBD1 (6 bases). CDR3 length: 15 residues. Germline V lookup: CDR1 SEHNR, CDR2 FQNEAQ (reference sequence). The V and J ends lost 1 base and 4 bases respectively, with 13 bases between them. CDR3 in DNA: TGTGCCAGCAGCTTAGAGCCGGGGGCTCCCACTGAAGCTTTCTTT. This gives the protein CASSLEPGAPTEAFF.

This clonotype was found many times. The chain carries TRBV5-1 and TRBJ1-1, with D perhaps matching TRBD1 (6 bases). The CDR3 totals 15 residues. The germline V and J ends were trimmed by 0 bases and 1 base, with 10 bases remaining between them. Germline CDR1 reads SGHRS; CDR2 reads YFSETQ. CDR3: CASSLGTEGNTEAFF. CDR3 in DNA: TGCGCCAGCAGCTTGGGGACAGAGGGGAACACTGAAGCTTTCTTT.

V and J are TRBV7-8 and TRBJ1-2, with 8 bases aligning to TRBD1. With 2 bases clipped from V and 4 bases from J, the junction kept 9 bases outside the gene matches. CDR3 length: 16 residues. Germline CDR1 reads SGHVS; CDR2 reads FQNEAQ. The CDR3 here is CASSLSGTGRTYGYTF. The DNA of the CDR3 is TGTGCCAGCAGCTTATCTGGGACAGGTCGAACCTATGGCTACACCTTC. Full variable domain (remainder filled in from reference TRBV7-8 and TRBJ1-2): GAGVSQSPRYKVAKRGQDVALRCDPISGHVSLFWYQQALGQGPEFLTYFQNEAQLDKSGLPSDRFFAERPEGSVSTLKIQRTQQEDSAVYLCASSLSGTGRTYGYTFGSGTRLTVV.

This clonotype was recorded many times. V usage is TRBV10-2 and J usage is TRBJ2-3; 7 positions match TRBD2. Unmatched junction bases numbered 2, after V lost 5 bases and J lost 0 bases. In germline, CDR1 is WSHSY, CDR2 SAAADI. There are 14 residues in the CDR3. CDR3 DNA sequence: TGCGCCAGCAGTTGGGGGGGTAGCACAGATACGCAGTATTTT. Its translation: CASSWGGSTDTQYF.

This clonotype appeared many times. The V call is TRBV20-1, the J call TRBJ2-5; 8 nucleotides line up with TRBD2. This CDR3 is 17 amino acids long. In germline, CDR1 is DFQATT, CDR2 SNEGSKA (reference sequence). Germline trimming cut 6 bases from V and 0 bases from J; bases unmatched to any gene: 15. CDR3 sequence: CSAEPSSGAGDQETQYF. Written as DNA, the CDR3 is TGCAGTGCCGAACCATCCTCGGGAGCGGGGGACCAAGAGACCCAGTACTTC.

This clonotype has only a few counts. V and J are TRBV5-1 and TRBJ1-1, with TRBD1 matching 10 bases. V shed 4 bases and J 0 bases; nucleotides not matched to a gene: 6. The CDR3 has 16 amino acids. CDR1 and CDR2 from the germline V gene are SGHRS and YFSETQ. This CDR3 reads CASSIGGQGMNTEAFF. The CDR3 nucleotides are TGCGCCAGCAGCATAGGGGGACAGGGGATGAACACTGAAGCTTTCTTT.

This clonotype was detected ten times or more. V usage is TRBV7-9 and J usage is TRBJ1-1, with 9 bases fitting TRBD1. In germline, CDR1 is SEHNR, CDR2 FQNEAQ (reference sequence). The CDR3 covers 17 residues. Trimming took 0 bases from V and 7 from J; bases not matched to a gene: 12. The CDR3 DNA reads TGTGCCAGCAGCTTAGCGGACAGGGGTCCTCGCAGTCTTGAAGCTTTCTTT. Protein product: CASSLADRGPRSLEAFF.

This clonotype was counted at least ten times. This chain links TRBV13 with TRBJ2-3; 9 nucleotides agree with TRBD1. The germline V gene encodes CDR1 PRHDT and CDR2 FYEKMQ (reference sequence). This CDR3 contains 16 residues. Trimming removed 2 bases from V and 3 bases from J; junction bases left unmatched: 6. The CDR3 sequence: CASSLRGTGYTDTQYF. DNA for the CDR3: TGTGCCAGCAGCTTAAGAGGGACAGGGTATACAGATACGCAGTATTTT.

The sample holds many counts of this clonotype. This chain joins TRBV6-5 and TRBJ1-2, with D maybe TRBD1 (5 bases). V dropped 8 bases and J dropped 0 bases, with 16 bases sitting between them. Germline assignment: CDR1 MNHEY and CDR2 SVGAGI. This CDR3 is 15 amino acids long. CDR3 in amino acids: CASGLVGGANYGYTF. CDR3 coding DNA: TGTGCCAGCGGTCTTGTCGGAGGGGCTAACTATGGCTACACCTTC.

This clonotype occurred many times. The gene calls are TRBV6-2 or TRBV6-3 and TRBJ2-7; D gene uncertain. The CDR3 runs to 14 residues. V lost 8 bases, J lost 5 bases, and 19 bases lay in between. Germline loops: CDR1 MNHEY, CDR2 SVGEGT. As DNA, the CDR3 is TGTGCCAGCTCCCCCTCCTTCATCGAGAACGAGCAGTACTTC. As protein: CASSPSFIENEQYF.

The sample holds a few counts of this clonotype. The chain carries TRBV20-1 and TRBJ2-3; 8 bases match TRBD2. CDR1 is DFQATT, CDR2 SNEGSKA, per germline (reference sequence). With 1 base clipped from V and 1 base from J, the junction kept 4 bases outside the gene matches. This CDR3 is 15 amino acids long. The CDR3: CSARARGGRTDTQYF. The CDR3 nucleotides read TGCAGTGCTAGAGCCCGGGGGGGCCGCACAGATACGCAGTATTTT.

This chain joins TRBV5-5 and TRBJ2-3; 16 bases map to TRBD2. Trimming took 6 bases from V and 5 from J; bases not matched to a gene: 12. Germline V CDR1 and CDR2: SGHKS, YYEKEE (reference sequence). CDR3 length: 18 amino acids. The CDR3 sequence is CASTDGTSGGARVDTQYF. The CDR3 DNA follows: TGTGCCAGCACCGACGGGACTAGCGGGGGGGCACGCGTAGATACGCAGTATTTT.